This T cell receptor (beta chain) was recovered during a study of control samples from healthy donors and cancer patients. Germline values: CDR1 GTSNPN, CDR2 SVGIG (reference sequence). V lost 0 bases to trimming and J lost 9 bases; unmatched junction nucleotides: 6. The CDR3 extends over 14 amino acids. The data were produced by immunoSEQ multiplex PCR, yet TCRdb's version contains in-frame clones alone and is incomplete. The data show about 160,000 clones, 95% to 96% seen once. The chain combines TRBV30 with TRBJ1-1, with 11 positions matching TRBD1. The sample taken for sequencing was blood. This clonotype was sampled from a woman aged 30 to 39 in good health. The DNA of the CDR3 is TGTGCCTGGAGTGTAAGGACAGGGGGCGCGAAAGCTTTCTTT. It translates to CAWSVRTGGAKAFF.